Given below is one TCR beta chain in context. Source study methods: Estimated nucleated cell counts came from reference gene primer amplification. Repertoires were generated with immunoSEQ multiplex PCR, while TCRdb's copy carries only in-frame clones and drops some. That table supplies the V and J calls and clone size; D and trimming were determined from the DNA. The sample records approximately 72,000 clones, roughly 88% being singletons. J lost 2 bases, V lost 0 bases, and 2 bases had no gene match. This CDR3 has 17 residues. Germline V gives CDR1 LGHNA, CDR2 YNFKEQ. The data originate from a study of blood T cell repertoires in COVID-19. Whole-study context: The United States, Italy and Spain supplied acute and convalescent COVID-19 samples.

The sample comprised peripheral blood. The source of this sequence is a man in his fifties or sixties with acute or convalescent COVID-19. The V call is TRBV4-2, the J call TRBJ2-1; 12 bases are a match to TRBD2. The CDR3 protein is CASSQETSGGPYNEQFF. The CDR3 DNA reads TGTGCCAGCAGCCAAGAGACTAGCGGGGGTCCCTACAATGAGCAGTTCTTC.